The T cell receptor (beta chain) described here comes from a study of metastatic and nonmetastatic thyroid tumors. TCRdb re-called the PCR reads through MiXCR. Here the sample spans about 39,000 clones, roughly 15% being singletons. As for this clone: No conserved phenylalanine or tryptophan ends this CDR3, so it is likely a read error.

Germline values: CDR1 GTSNPN, CDR2 SVGIG (reference sequence). Trimming cost V 0 bases and J 4 bases, with 13 bases left between them. The length of the CDR3 is 15 residues. All patients were treatment-naive before thyroid surgery. This chain links TRBV30 with TRBJ2-1, with unresolved D. Material for sequencing was blood. The clonotype originates from a female donor with papillary thyroid cancer or a benign thyroid nodule (not recorded which). Some clones in this sample may be carry-over from other donors' samples. The CDR3 spells CAWSVGSNSYNEQFL. CDR3 nucleotide sequence: TGTGCCTGGAGTGTTGGGTCTAACAGTTACAATGAGCAGTTCCTC.